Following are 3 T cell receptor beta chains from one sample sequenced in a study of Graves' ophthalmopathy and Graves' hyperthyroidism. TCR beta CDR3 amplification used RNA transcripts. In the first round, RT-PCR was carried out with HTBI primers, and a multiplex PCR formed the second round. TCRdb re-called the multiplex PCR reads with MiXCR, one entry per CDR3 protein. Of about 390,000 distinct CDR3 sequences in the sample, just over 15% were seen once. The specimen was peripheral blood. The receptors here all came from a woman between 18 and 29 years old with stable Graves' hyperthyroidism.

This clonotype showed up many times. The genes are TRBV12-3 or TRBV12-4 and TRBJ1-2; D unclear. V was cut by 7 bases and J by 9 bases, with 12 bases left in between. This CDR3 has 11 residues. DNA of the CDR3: TGTGCCAGCACCCTCGGCTGGCGCTACACCTTC. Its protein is CASTLGWRYTF.

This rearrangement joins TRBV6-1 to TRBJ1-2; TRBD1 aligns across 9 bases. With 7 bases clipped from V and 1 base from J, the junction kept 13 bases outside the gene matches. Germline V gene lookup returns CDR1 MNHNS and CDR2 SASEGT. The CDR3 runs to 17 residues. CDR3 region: CASTLRRDREVNYGYTF. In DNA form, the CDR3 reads TGTGCCAGCACCCTGCGTAGGGACAGGGAAGTTAACTATGGCTACACCTTC.

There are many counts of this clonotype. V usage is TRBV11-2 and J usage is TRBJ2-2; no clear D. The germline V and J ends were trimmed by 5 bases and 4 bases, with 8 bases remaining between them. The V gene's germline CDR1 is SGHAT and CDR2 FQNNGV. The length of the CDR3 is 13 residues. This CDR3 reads CASSPVRTGELFF. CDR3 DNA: TGTGCCAGCAGCCCCGTCCGCACCGGGGAGCTGTTTTTT.